This T cell receptor beta chain was captured by sequencing in a study of T-cell memory formation after mild COVID-19. General study results and limits: The appearance of some responding clones in pre-infection memory suggested that cross-reactive memory joined. Clones shrinking between day 15 and 85 showed a balanced CD4/CD8 split, and those that grew later tilted toward CD4+. Researchers report contracting CD4+ clones mostly in CM and EM, with CD8+ clones in EMRA.

TCR alpha and TCR beta cDNA libraries carrying sample barcodes and UMIs were produced by 5'RACE using constant-segment primers. Using its own MiXCR run on the 5' RACE reads, TCRdb lists one record per CDR3 protein. In the table there are over 130,000 distinct CDR3 sequences, about 14% of which are singletons. This clonotype has a handful of counts. What it recognizes is unknown. Germline V gene sequence: CDR1 GTSNPN, CDR2 SVGIG (reference sequence). The CDR3 is made up of 14 amino acids. Trimming cost V 0 bases and J 1 base, with 9 bases left between them. Sequenced: PBMCs or a T cell subset sorted from them (not recorded which). The rearrangement uses TRBV30 and TRBJ1-1; D unclear. This receptor was taken from an adult woman who had mild COVID-19 (a few samples of this study predate the infection). Cell type and time point are not known. The CDR3 nucleotides read TGTGCCTGGAGTGTACTTGGCAGGAACACTGAAGCTTTCTTT. This gives the protein CAWSVLGRNTEAFF.